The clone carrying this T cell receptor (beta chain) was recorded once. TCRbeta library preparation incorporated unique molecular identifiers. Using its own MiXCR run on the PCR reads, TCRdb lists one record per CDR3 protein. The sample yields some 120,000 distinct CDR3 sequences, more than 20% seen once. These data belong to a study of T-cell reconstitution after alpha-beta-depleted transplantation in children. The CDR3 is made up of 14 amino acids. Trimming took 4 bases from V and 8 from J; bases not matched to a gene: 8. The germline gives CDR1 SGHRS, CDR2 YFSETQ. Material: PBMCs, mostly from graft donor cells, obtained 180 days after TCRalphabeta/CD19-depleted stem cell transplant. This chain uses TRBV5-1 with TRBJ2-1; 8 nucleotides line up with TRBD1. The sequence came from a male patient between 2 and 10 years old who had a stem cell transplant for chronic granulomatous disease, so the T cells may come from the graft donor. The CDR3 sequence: CASSRRTGSDEQFF. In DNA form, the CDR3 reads TGCGCCAGCAGCAGAAGGACAGGGAGCGATGAGCAGTTCTTC. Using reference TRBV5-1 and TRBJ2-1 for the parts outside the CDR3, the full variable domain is KAGVTQTPRYLIKTRGQQVTLSCSPISGHRSVSWYQQTPGQGLQFLFEYFSETQRNKGNFPGRFSGRQFSNSRSEMNVSTLELGDSALYLCASSRRTGSDEQFFGPGTRLTVL.